A selection of T cell receptor beta chains follows, all from one sample in a study of CD8+ T cells in alopecia areata. Sequenced by immunoSEQ multiplex PCR; TCRdb stores in-frame clones only, minus some. The repertoire holds more than 200,000 clones, with over 60% as singletons. The specimen comprised CD4+ T cells sorted from blood, sampled around week 44, from a patient treated with tofacitinib. The receptor source for this set is a human donor with alopecia areata. CDR3s include the opening cysteine and the closing phenylalanine or tryptophan. D genes are given only for firm matches. For some rows the clone size is stated as once, few or many, or as a class when expanded; others skip it.

TRBJ1-1 . . TRBV4-3 CASSRIRDGEAFF TGCGCCAGCAGCCGAATAAGGGACGGGGAAGCTTTCTTT
TRBJ1-2 TRBD1 . TRBV27 CASSSGRGRVYGYTF TGTGCCAGCAGTTCGGGGAGGGGGCGCGTCTATGGCTACACCTTC
TRBJ2-1 TRBD2 . TRBV19 CASTKAGAEPNYNEQFF TGTGCCAGTACAAAAGCGGGGGCCGAACCAAACTACAATGAGCAGTTCTTC
TRBJ1-2 . few TRBV29-1 CSVGNDNYGYTF TGCAGCGTTGGTAACGATAACTATGGCTACACCTTC
TRBJ1-1 . . TRBV29-1 CSVARGTEAFF TGCAGCGTTGCCAGGGGCACTGAAGCTTTCTTT
TRBJ2-6 . . TRBV4-1 CASSQGQGAVGANVLTF TGCGCCAGCAGCCAAGGCCAAGGGGCGGTGGGGGCCAACGTCCTGACTTTC
TRBJ2-2 TRBD2 few TRBV11-2 CASTNARGANTGELFF TGTGCCAGCACCAACGCCCGGGGGGCGAACACCGGGGAGCTGTTTTTT
TRBJ2-7 TRBD2 . TRBV30 CAWTSGGSYEQYF TGTGCCTGGACTAGCGGGGGGTCCTACGAGCAGTACTTC
TRBJ2-5 . . TRBV11-2 CASSLEVVGETQYF TGTGCCAGCAGCTTAGAGGTAGTCGGGGAGACCCAGTACTTC
TRBJ2-6 . . TRBV15 CATSTGTMSSGANVLTF TGTGCCACCAGCACGGGCACCATGAGCTCTGGGGCCAACGTCCTGACTTTC
TRBJ2-2 TRBD1 . TRBV5-1 CASRVQGDPGELFF TGCGCCAGCAGGGTCCAGGGGGACCCCGGGGAGCTGTTTTTT
TRBJ1-1 . . TRBV2 CASSLQPNTEAFF TGTGCCAGCTCGTTACAGCCGAACACTGAAGCTTTCTTT
TRBJ1-4 . . TRBV15 CATSSSGLVDEKLFF TGTGCCACCAGCAGTTCAGGTCTCGTGGATGAAAAACTGTTTTTT
TRBJ1-1 . . TRBV2 CASSGQGNTEAFF TGTGCCAGCAGTGGTCAAGGGAACACTGAAGCTTTCTTT
TRBJ1-4 . few TRBV29-1 CSAAGQLNEKLFF TGCAGCGCAGCGGGCCAGTTAAATGAAAAACTGTTTTTT
TRBJ1-1 . . TRBV10-3 CAISESANTEAFF TGTGCCATCAGTGAGTCGGCGAACACTGAAGCTTTCTTT
TRBJ1-3 TRBD1 few TRBV18 CASSPLTGVGNTIYF TGTGCCAGCTCACCACTAACAGGGGTCGGAAACACCATATATTTT
TRBJ2-3 TRBD1 few TRBV10-3 CAIGQGARTDTQYF TGTGCCATCGGACAGGGGGCACGCACAGATACGCAGTATTTT
TRBJ1-2 . few TRBV12-5 CASAPGRDYGYTF TGTGCTAGTGCCCCGGGACGGGACTATGGCTACACCTTC
TRBJ2-7 TRBD2 . TRBV9 CASSVGLAHEQYF TGTGCCAGCAGCGTAGGACTAGCCCACGAGCAGTACTTC
TRBJ1-2 . . TRBV7-9 CASSARDSDYGYTF TGTGCCAGCAGCGCCCGAGACAGTGACTATGGCTACACCTTC
TRBJ2-2 . . TRBV5-6 CASSFSVNTGELFF TGTGCCAGCAGCTTCTCAGTGAACACCGGGGAGCTGTTTTTT
TRBJ2-3 TRBD1 . TRBV11-2 CASSLLMGQLSIPTDTQYF TGTGCCAGCAGCCTACTGATGGGACAGCTCTCAATACCCACAGATACGCAGTATTTT
TRBJ1-2 . . TRBV7-2 CASSLEGTSYGYTF TGTGCCAGCAGCTTAGAGGGGACATCCTATGGCTACACCTTC
TRBJ1-5 TRBD1 . TRBV6-5 CASKSTGMGNQPQHF TGTGCCAGCAAATCGACAGGGATGGGGAATCAGCCCCAGCATTTT
TRBJ1-3 . . TRBV4-2 CASSQDLGRGSGNTIYF TGTGCCAGCAGCCAAGATCTAGGCAGGGGCTCTGGAAACACCATATATTTT
TRBJ2-2 . few TRBV14 CASSQAQGNTGELFF TGTGCCAGCAGCCAAGCACAGGGTAACACCGGGGAGCTGTTTTTT
TRBJ1-2 . . TRBV6-5 CASSYSMGNSGYTF TGTGCCAGCAGTTACTCGATGGGGAATTCGGGCTACACCTTC
TRBJ1-4 . . TRBV5-1 CASSSGVEEKLFF TGCGCCAGCAGTTCCGGGGTGGAGGAAAAACTGTTTTTT
TRBJ1-1 . . TRBV20-1 CSARVNTEAFF TGCAGTGCTAGGGTGAACACTGAAGCTTTCTTT
TRBJ1-1 . . TRBV30 CAWSVGRSTEAFF TGTGCCTGGAGTGTAGGACGTTCTACTGAAGCTTTCTTT
TRBJ2-2 . . TRBV11-2 CASSPRIHGELFF TGTGCCAGCAGCCCCCGGATACACGGGGAGCTGTTTTTT
TRBJ1-1 . . TRBV29-1 CSVTRGMNTEAFF TGCAGCGTGACTAGGGGCATGAACACTGAAGCTTTCTTT
TRBJ1-2 . . TRBV18 CASSPPNGWGDGYTF TGTGCCAGCTCACCACCGAACGGCTGGGGGGATGGCTACACCTTC
TRBJ1-1 TRBD1 few TRBV19 CASRRDRGMNTEAFF TGTGCCAGTAGAAGGGACAGGGGAATGAACACTGAAGCTTTCTTT
TRBJ2-3 TRBD2 . TRBV5-1 CASSLERGASTDTQYF TGCGCCAGCAGCCTAGAGCGGGGGGCCAGCACAGATACGCAGTATTTT
TRBJ1-2 . . TRBV20-1 CSATTDYGYTF TGCAGTGCTACGACAGATTATGGCTACACCTTC
TRBJ1-1 . few TRBV7-8 CASSSYVLGLGTEAFF TGTGCCAGCAGCTCCTACGTTTTAGGGCTGGGCACTGAAGCTTTCTTT
TRBJ2-3 TRBD2 . TRBV5-6 CASSLGPAGDFTDTQYF TGTGCCAGCAGCTTGGGTCCAGCGGGGGATTTTACAGATACGCAGTATTTT
TRBJ2-7 . . TRBV30 CAWSRGRSYEQYF TGTGCCTGGAGCCGGGGACGGTCCTACGAGCAGTACTTC
TRBJ2-7 . . TRBV14 CASSQGLEQYF TGTGCCAGCAGCCAAGGTCTCGAGCAGTACTTC
TRBJ2-7 . . TRBV7-2 CASSTGPGGKSYEQYF TGTGCCAGCAGCACAGGCCCCGGGGGCAAGTCCTACGAGCAGTACTTC
TRBJ2-1 TRBD2 . TRBV29-1 CSVPSGGLANNEQFF TGCAGCGTCCCTAGCGGGGGACTAGCCAACAATGAGCAGTTCTTC
TRBJ1-5 TRBD1 . TRBV29-1 CSVVQGIENQPQHF TGCAGCGTGGTACAGGGGATTGAAAATCAGCCCCAGCATTTT
TRBJ1-2 . once TRBV29-1 CSVERAGEGYTF TGCAGCGTTGAAAGGGCGGGGGAAGGCTACACCTTC
TRBJ1-2 . few TRBV5-1 CASSLRVSSDYGYTF TGCGCCAGCAGCTTGAGGGTGTCCTCTGACTATGGCTACACCTTC
TRBJ1-4 TRBD1 . TRBV14 CASTRQGGEKLFF TGTGCCAGCACAAGACAGGGAGGAGAAAAACTGTTTTTT
TRBJ1-1 . . TRBV2 CASSDRVGGTEAFF TGTGCCAGCAGTGACAGGGTGGGAGGCACTGAAGCTTTCTTT
TRBJ1-3 TRBD1 few TRBV19 CASSPLWTGSGNTIYF TGTGCCAGTAGTCCTCTTTGGACAGGGTCTGGAAACACCATATATTTT
TRBJ2-3 . . TRBV11-2 CATPGRALTDTQYF TGTGCCACCCCGGGCAGGGCACTCACAGATACGCAGTATTTT
TRBJ1-1 . . TRBV30 CAWTGQINTEAFF TGTGCCTGGACCGGACAGATTAACACTGAAGCTTTCTTT
TRBJ1-2 TRBD1 . TRBV5-1 CASSLEQGAHYGYTF TGCGCCAGCAGCTTGGAACAGGGGGCTCACTATGGCTACACCTTC
TRBJ2-6 TRBD1 . TRBV9 CASSVFPRTGLFASGANVLTF TGTGCCAGCAGCGTATTCCCTAGGACAGGGCTTTTCGCCTCTGGGGCCAACGTCCTGACTTTC
TRBJ1-5 . . TRBV7-9 CASSLSTQGDQHF TGTGCCAGCAGCCTCTCCACACAGGGTGACCAGCATTTT
TRBJ2-5 . . TRBV29-1 CSVTPRETQYF TGCAGCGTTACGCCAAGAGAGACCCAGTACTTC
TRBJ2-7 . few TRBV4-3 CASSQDRGGPYEQYF TGCGCCAGCAGCCAAGATCGAGGGGGGCCCTACGAGCAGTACTTC
TRBJ2-7 . . TRBV6-4 CASKRSSQGPYEQYF TGTGCCAGCAAGCGGTCATCCCAGGGCCCCTACGAGCAGTACTTC
TRBJ1-1 . . TRBV7-2 CASSLAGANTEAFF TGTGCCAGCAGCTTAGCTGGGGCTAACACTGAAGCTTTCTTT